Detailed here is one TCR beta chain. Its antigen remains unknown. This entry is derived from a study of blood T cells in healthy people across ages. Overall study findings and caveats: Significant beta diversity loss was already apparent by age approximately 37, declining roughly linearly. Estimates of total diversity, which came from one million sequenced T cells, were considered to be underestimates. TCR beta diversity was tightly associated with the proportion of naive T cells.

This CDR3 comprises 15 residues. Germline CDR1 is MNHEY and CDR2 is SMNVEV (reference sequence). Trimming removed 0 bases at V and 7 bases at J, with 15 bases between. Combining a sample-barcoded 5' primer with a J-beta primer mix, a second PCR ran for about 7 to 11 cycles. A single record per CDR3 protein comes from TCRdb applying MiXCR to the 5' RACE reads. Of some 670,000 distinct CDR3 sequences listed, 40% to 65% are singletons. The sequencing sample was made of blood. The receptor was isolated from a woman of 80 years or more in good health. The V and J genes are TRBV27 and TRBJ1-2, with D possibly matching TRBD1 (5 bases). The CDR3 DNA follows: TGTGCCAGCAGTTTATCCAACGCGAGGGGCAGTGGCTACACCTTC. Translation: CASSLSNARGSGYTF.